The 26 T cell receptor beta chains given below trace back to one sample, sequenced in a study of vaccination and CD4 T cells after COVID-19. No antigen is known for these receptors. Sequenced with the Oncomine TCR Beta short-read assay was DNA taken from cultured CD4+ T cells. One entry per CDR3 protein, called by TCRdb with MiXCR from the PCR reads. The top ten hold 3.5% to 4.5% of the sample, which has about 20,000 distinct CDR3 sequences, approximately 61% seen once. Treatment in this sample: roughly nine-day PBMC culture with coronavirus spike peptide pools or control peptides (ViraFEST assay). Source material: CD4+ T cells from blood, cultured in vitro. These receptors came from a human donor who had recovered from COVID-19.

This chain links TRBV30 with TRBJ1-2, with TRBD1 matching 7 bases. The junction had 8 bases not matched to a gene; V was cut back by 4 bases and J by 0 bases. Germline assignment: CDR1 GTSNPN and CDR2 SVGIG (reference sequence). CDR3 size: 15 residues. The CDR3 bases are TGTGCCTGGAAGAAACAGGGGAACACTAACTATGGCTACACCTTC. Protein sequence: CAWKKQGNTNYGYTF. Full variable domain (remainder filled in from reference TRBV30 and TRBJ1-2): SQTIHQWPATLVQPVGSPLSLECTVEGTSNPNLYWYRQAAGRGLQLLFYSVGIGQISSEVPQNLSASRPQDRQFILSSKKLLLSDSGFYLCAWKKQGNTNYGYTFGSGTRLTVV.

The chain is built from TRBV6-4 and TRBJ1-5; 8 nucleotides agree with TRBD1. This CDR3 spans 15 amino acids. V was clipped by 5 bases and J by 3 bases; unmatched bases: 6. Germline loops: CDR1 MRHNA, CDR2 SNTAGT. The CDR3, as DNA: TGTGCCAGCAGTATACAGGGGGGGGACAATCAGCCCCAGCATTTT. Translation: CASSIQGGDNQPQHF.

This clonotype has only one observation. V gene TRBV12-5 combines with J gene TRBJ2-7; TRBD2 matches 13 bases. V was clipped by 3 bases and J by 5 bases; unmatched bases: 4. The germline gives CDR1 LGHNT, CDR2 FRNRAP. The CDR3 is 15 amino acids. The CDR3 here is CASGFGLAGAHEQYF. The CDR3 region has the DNA TGTGCTAGTGGTTTCGGACTAGCGGGGGCGCACGAGCAGTACTTC.

This clonotype showed up just a few times. The J gene is TRBJ1-6, the V gene TRBV10-3, with a weak D call TRBD1 (6 bases). There are 13 residues in the CDR3. Germline assignment: CDR1 ENHRY and CDR2 SYGVKD. V was cut by 4 bases and J by 9 bases, with 10 bases left in between. The CDR3: CAISGGLGSPLHF. The CDR3 nucleotides are TGTGCCATCAGTGGGGGGCTGGGTTCACCCCTCCACTTT.

This chain uses TRBV3-1 with TRBJ1-1, with D maybe TRBD1 (5 bases). V lost 3 bases to trimming and J lost 5 bases, with 10 bases between them. CDR3 size: 13 residues. Per germline, CDR1 LGHDT and CDR2 YNNKEL (reference sequence). CDR3 residues: CASSQGLGTEAFF. Written as DNA, the CDR3 is TGTGCCAGCAGCCAGGGGCTGGGGACTGAAGCTTTCTTT.

The chain couples TRBV6-2 or TRBV6-3 to TRBJ2-5, with D perhaps matching TRBD2 (6 bases). Trimming removed 0 bases from V and 1 base from J, with 9 bases in between. Per the germline V gene, CDR1 is MNHEY and CDR2 is SVGEGT. The CDR3 runs 15 residues. The CDR3 is CASSYSGRGQETQYF. In DNA form, the CDR3 reads TGTGCCAGCAGTTACTCGGGGCGGGGCCAAGAGACCCAGTACTTC.

The sample holds a few counts of this clonotype. The J gene is TRBJ1-3, the V gene TRBV15, with D possibly TRBD1 on 6 matching bases. CDR1 and CDR2 from the germline V gene are LNHNV and YYDKDF (reference sequence). Deletions cut 0 bases from V and 4 bases from J, with 13 bases between. This CDR3 region has 16 residues. The CDR3 loop reads CATSRDHGGQGNTIYF. CDR3 sequence (DNA): TGTGCCACCAGCAGAGATCATGGGGGGCAAGGAAACACCATATATTTT.

This clonotype occurred once. The chain links TRBV27 to TRBJ2-1; 12 nucleotides match TRBD2. V shed 6 bases, J shed 6 bases, and the junction held 0 bases outside the gene matches. This CDR3 is built from 13 residues. Germline CDR1 reads MNHEY; CDR2 reads SMNVEV (reference sequence). The CDR3 DNA reads as TGTGCCAGCAGGACTAGCGGGAGCAATGAGCAGTTCTTC. Translation: CASRTSGSNEQFF.

The gene calls are TRBV24-1 and TRBJ2-2; D remains ambiguous. The germline V gene has CDR1 KGHDR and CDR2 SFDVKD. The V end was cut by 4 bases, the J end by 0 bases, with 17 bases between. The CDR3 has 18 residues. The CDR3 DNA reads TGTGCCACCAGTGAACCTGCTTCGGGCAGGCCGAACACCGGGGAGCTGTTTTTT. Translation: CATSEPASGRPNTGELFF.

This chain uses TRBV7-6 with TRBJ1-3; perhaps TRBD1 as D (6 bases). V was trimmed by 5 bases and J by 0 bases, leaving 17 bases between them. The CDR3 extends over 17 amino acids. CDR1 and CDR2 (germline): SGHVS, FNYEAQ. CDR3 in DNA: TGTGCCAGCAGCATCAGCCCGGACAGTTACTCTGGAAACACCATATATTTT. It encodes CASSISPDSYSGNTIYF.

The CDR3 loop reads CAISGASGGYEQYF. CDR3 DNA: TGTGCCATCAGTGGGGCCAGCGGGGGCTACGAGCAGTACTTC. V is TRBV10-3 and J is TRBJ2-7; 8 positions match TRBD2. The CDR3 totals 14 residues. V shed 4 bases, J shed 3 bases, and the junction held 5 bases outside the gene matches. Per the germline V gene, CDR1 is ENHRY and CDR2 is SYGVKD.

A few counts support this clonotype. V is TRBV10-3 and J is TRBJ2-2; D unclear. The CDR3 has 12 residues. Per the germline V gene, CDR1 is ENHRY and CDR2 is SYGVKD. The germline V and J ends were trimmed by 6 bases and 2 bases, with 4 bases remaining between them. CDR3 sequence: CAIRGNTGELFF. The CDR3 DNA reads TGTGCCATCAGGGGAAACACCGGGGAGCTGTTTTTT.

The DNA for the CDR3 is TGTGCCAGCAGCGGACAGGGCGGGAGCACTGAAGCTTTCTTT. This sequence encodes CASSGQGGSTEAFF. The chain couples TRBV2 to TRBJ1-1; TRBD1 matches at 8 bases. Germline V gene lookup returns CDR1 SNHLY and CDR2 FYNNEI. CDR3 length equals 14 residues. V lost 6 bases, J lost 4 bases, and 7 bases stayed unmatched.

The rearrangement uses TRBV20-1 and TRBJ1-1, with D perhaps matching TRBD1 (5 bases). CDR3 size: 15 residues. V was trimmed by 3 bases and J by 0 bases, leaving 14 bases between them. The germline gives CDR1 DFQATT, CDR2 SNEGSKA (reference sequence). The CDR3 protein is CSARRGSILNTEAFF. The DNA for the CDR3 is TGCAGTGCTAGGAGGGGTTCTATCCTGAACACTGAAGCTTTCTTT.

This rearrangement joins TRBV20-1 to TRBJ2-3; D gene uncertain. V was clipped by 6 bases and J by 6 bases, with 16 bases between them. The CDR3 is 13 amino acids. The germline V gene encodes CDR1 DFQATT and CDR2 SNEGSKA (reference sequence). CDR3 region: CSAPGTQGDTQYF. Written as DNA, the CDR3 is TGCAGTGCCCCCGGAACACAAGGGGATACGCAGTATTTT.

This chain joins TRBV12-5 and TRBJ1-2; 8 nucleotides match TRBD1. After removal of 0 bases from V and 5 bases from J, the junction contained 5 bases not matched to a gene. Germline values: CDR1 LGHNT, CDR2 FRNRAP. The CDR3 contains 15 residues. This CDR3 is CASGLVMGQAYGYTF. In nucleotides, the CDR3 is TGTGCTAGTGGTTTGGTAATGGGACAGGCTTATGGCTACACCTTC.

The chain carries TRBV28 and TRBJ1-3; D not certain. There are 16 residues in the CDR3. The V gene lost 4 bases and the J gene lost 0 bases, with 13 bases spanning the gap. Germline V gene data show CDR1 as MDHEN and CDR2 as SYDVKM. For the CDR3, the DNA is TGTGCCAGCAGTTCCATCGGTAGCCCCTCTGGAAACACCATATATTTT. Its translation is CASSSIGSPSGNTIYF.

This clonotype was counted once. The chain couples TRBV6-1 to TRBJ2-5, with D perhaps TRBD1 (6 bases). Trimming took 4 bases from V and 5 from J, leaving 17 bases between them. The CDR3 runs 15 residues. In germline, CDR1 is MNHNS, CDR2 SASEGT. The CDR3 DNA sequence: TGTGCCAGCAGTGGGCCCAGGGGCACCGTGGAGACCCAGTACTTC. It yields the protein CASSGPRGTVETQYF.

Only one count was recorded for this clonotype. The rearrangement joins TRBV12-3 or TRBV12-4 to TRBJ1-5; D not certain. There are 12 residues in the CDR3. V lost 1 base to trimming and J lost 4 bases, with 2 bases between them. CDR3 DNA sequence: TGTGCCAGCAGTTTAGTGAATCAGCCCCAGCATTTT. It specifies CASSLVNQPQHF.

The chain combines TRBV11-3 with TRBJ1-6; 7 bases agree with TRBD1. The V and J ends lost 5 bases and 6 bases, in that order; junction bases with no gene match: 13. The length of the CDR3 is 17 residues. Germline-derived CDR1 and CDR2 are SGHNT and YENEEA. CDR3 bases: TGTGCCAGCAGCCCCTCCGCGACAGGGATAATTAATTCACCCCTCCACTTT. Translating it yields CASSPSATGIINSPLHF. Based on the CDR3 plus reference TRBV11-3 and TRBJ1-6, the full variable domain is EAGVVQSPRYKIIEKKQPVAFWCNPISGHNTLYWYLQNLGQGPELLIRYENEEAVDDSQLPKDRFSAERLKGVDSTLKIQPAELGDSAVYLCASSPSATGIINSPLHFGNGTRLTVT.

This sequence joins TRBV7-2 and TRBJ1-2; a possible D gene is TRBD1 (6 bases). The CDR3 extends over 12 amino acids. Germline CDR1 SGHTA, CDR2 FQGNSA. With 3 bases removed from V and 10 bases from J, the gap between germline ends came to 12 bases. The CDR3 sequence is CASSLRQVSYTF. The DNA for the CDR3 is TGTGCCAGCAGCTTGAGACAGGTATCCTACACCTTC.

This clonotype was recorded a few times. The chain is built from TRBV6-1 and TRBJ1-5; no definite D call. The ends were cut back, 6 bases at V and 5 bases at J, with 17 bases in the middle. CDR1 and CDR2 from the germline V gene are MNHNS and SASEGT. This CDR3 contains 15 residues. CDR3 amino acids: CASRVLPIADQPQHF. Written as DNA, the CDR3 is TGTGCCAGCAGAGTATTACCGATAGCCGATCAGCCCCAGCATTTT.

The V call is TRBV6-1, the J call TRBJ1-3; tentatively, D is TRBD1 (5 bases). Trimming took 5 bases from V and 4 from J, leaving 12 bases between them. In germline, CDR1 is MNHNS, CDR2 SASEGT. The CDR3 has 14 residues. Here the CDR3 reads CASSPPGRGNTIYF. The CDR3 region has the DNA TGTGCCAGCAGTCCCCCGGGACGGGGAAACACCATATATTTT.

This clonotype occurred a few times. The chain recombines TRBV6-2 or TRBV6-3 with TRBJ1-5; tentative D call: TRBD1 (5 bases). CDR3 size: 14 residues. Germline loops: CDR1 MNHEY, CDR2 SVGEGT. The germline V and J ends were trimmed by 2 bases and 6 bases, with 11 bases remaining between them. CDR3 sequence reads: CASSYRRGGQPQHF. The CDR3 DNA reads as TGTGCCAGCAGTTACCGGCGGGGGGGTCAGCCCCAGCATTTT.

V is TRBV4-3 and J is TRBJ1-6; no firm D call. The V end lost 0 bases, the J end lost 8 bases, and 8 bases lay between the germline ends. Germline assignment: CDR1 LGHNA and CDR2 YSLEER. This CDR3 region has 14 residues. The CDR3 nucleotides are TGCGCCAGCAGCCAAGATGCCTCCCATTCACCCCTCCACTTT. Protein product: CASSQDASHSPLHF.

This clonotype was recorded only once. The chain combines TRBV7-2 with TRBJ2-1; a possible D gene is TRBD2 (5 bases). The V gene lost 6 bases and the J gene lost 0 bases, with 18 bases spanning the gap. There are 17 residues in the CDR3. Germline V lookup: CDR1 SGHTA, CDR2 FQGNSA. CDR3 residues: CASRPRWTATSYNEQFF. In nucleotides, the CDR3 is TGTGCCAGCAGACCCCGATGGACTGCCACCTCCTACAATGAGCAGTTCTTC.